These 24 T cell receptor beta chains came from one sample sequenced in a study of shared clonotypes between healthy human individuals. Some clones are missing from TCRdb's copy, which holds only in-frame ones; the method was immunoSEQ multiplex PCR. The data contain 950,000 to 1,200,000 clones, roughly 77% of them seen just once; the ten biggest clones take up roughly 0.9%. Sequenced sample: memory CD4+ T cells from PBMCs. Noted subset: CD45RA-negative fraction. The receptor source for this set is a man younger than 35 in good health. Some clones in this sample may be carry-over from other donors' samples.

The CDR3: CASSLGTGLGPQHF. CDR3 in DNA: TGTGCCAGCAGCTTAGGGACAGGGTTGGGTCCCCAGCATTTT. This chain links TRBV7-2 with TRBJ1-5; 8 bases align to TRBD1. Per germline, CDR1 SGHTA and CDR2 FQGNSA. CDR3 length equals 14 residues. The V and J ends lost 1 base and 10 bases, in that order; junction bases with no gene match: 6.

The sample holds a few counts of this clone. V and J are TRBV10-3 and TRBJ2-2; 16 bases line up with TRBD2. The CDR3 consists of 15 residues. The V gene end was trimmed by 10 bases and the J gene end by 6 bases; junction bases not matched to a gene: 5. Germline loops: CDR1 ENHRY, CDR2 SYGVKD. For the CDR3, the DNA is TGTGCCACTCAGGGGACTAGCGGGAGGGCCGGGGAGCTGTTTTTT. Its translation: CATQGTSGRAGELFF.

The chain carries TRBV18 and TRBJ1-3; D is perhaps TRBD1 (5 bases). Germline loops: CDR1 KGHSH, CDR2 LQKENI. This CDR3 region has 16 residues. Deletions cut 2 bases from V and 0 bases from J, with 11 bases between. The CDR3 sequence: CASSPSPGSSGNTIYF. CDR3 DNA: TGTGCCAGCTCACCATCCCCAGGGAGCTCTGGAAACACCATATATTTT.

The chain combines TRBV11-1 with TRBJ2-4, with TRBD2 identical over 10 bases. In germline, CDR1 is SGHAT, CDR2 FQDESV (reference sequence). The J segment lost 8 bases and the V segment lost 5 bases, leaving 3 bases of the junction unmatched. This CDR3 spans 13 amino acids. Here the CDR3 DNA reads TGTGCCAGCAGCATCGGGACTAGCGACATTCAGTACTTC. Translation gives CASSIGTSDIQYF.

The chain carries TRBV7-2 and TRBJ2-1; the match to TRBD2 covers 9 bases. This CDR3 is 16 amino acids long. Per germline, CDR1 SGHTA and CDR2 FQGNSA. V lost 0 bases and J lost 8; bases outside the gene matches: 8. This CDR3 is CASSLAAGGRADEQFF. The CDR3 nucleotides are TGTGCCAGCAGCTTAGCGGCGGGAGGGCGGGCAGATGAGCAGTTCTTC.

This rearrangement joins TRBV7-2 to TRBJ2-7; 14 bases map to TRBD2. Trimming took 1 base from V and 6 from J; bases not matched to a gene: 8. The CDR3 has 17 amino acids. Germline lookup yields CDR1 SGHTA and CDR2 FQGNSA. The CDR3 is CASSLGMGTSGRGEQYF. The CDR3, as DNA: TGTGCCAGCAGCTTAGGCATGGGGACTAGCGGGAGAGGCGAGCAGTACTTC. Based on the CDR3 plus reference TRBV7-2 and TRBJ2-7, the full variable domain is GAGVSQSPSNKVTEKGKDVELRCDPISGHTALYWYRQSLGQGLEFLIYFQGNSAPDKSGLPSDRFSAERTGGSVSTLTIQRTQQEDSAVYLCASSLGMGTSGRGEQYFGPGTRLTVT.

The rearrangement uses TRBV5-6 and TRBJ2-1; 10 bases align to TRBD2. The germline gives CDR1 SGHDT, CDR2 YYEEEE. The CDR3 is 16 amino acids. Trimming cost V 1 base and J 3 bases; bases outside gene matches: 4. The CDR3 DNA is TGTGCCAGCAGCTTGATGGGGACTAGCGTCTACAATGAGCAGTTCTTC. Translation gives CASSLMGTSVYNEQFF.

As to this clone: A far larger clone is one nucleotide away, so this likely arose from a read error. The rearrangement uses TRBV11-2 and TRBJ1-5; D uncertain. The V gene's germline CDR1 is SGHAT and CDR2 FQNNGV. Between the trimmed V and J ends, which lost 5 bases and 0 bases, there was a span of 5 bases. This CDR3 is built from 13 residues. CDR3 loop: CASSRDSNQPQHF. The CDR3 DNA is TGTGCCAGCAGCCGAGATAGCAATCAGCCCCAGCATTTT.

J is TRBJ2-7 and V is TRBV28, with D uncertain. Germline lookup yields CDR1 MDHEN and CDR2 SYDVKM. CDR3 length: 15 residues. V was pared by 6 bases and J by 4 bases, with 19 bases between. CDR3 bases: TGTGCCAGCAGACTGACCACCCGATCTTTTTACGAGCAGTACTTC. The encoded protein is CASRLTTRSFYEQYF. The full variable domain, rest sourced from reference TRBV28 and TRBJ2-7, is DVKVTQSSRYLVKRTGEKVFLECVQDMDHENMFWYRQDPGLGLRLIYFSYDVKMKEKGDIPEGYSVSREKKERFSLILESASTNQTSMYLCASRLTTRSFYEQYFGPGTRLTVT.

The chain combines TRBV5-3 with TRBJ1-3; unclear D gene. TRBV5-3 carries the ORF label, with uncertain function. This CDR3 is 14 amino acids long. Trimming removed 4 bases from V and 2 bases from J, with 10 bases in between. The CDR3 loop is CARSVPGTGNTIYF. In DNA, the CDR3 is TGTGCCAGAAGCGTGCCAGGCACTGGAAACACCATATATTTT.

The rearrangement uses TRBV7-6 and TRBJ1-1, with D possibly matching TRBD1 (6 bases). Trimming took off 3 bases at V and 4 bases at J, with 12 bases between the two ends. The CDR3 extends over 14 amino acids. CDR1 and CDR2 from the germline V gene are SGHVS and FNYEAQ. CDR3 in DNA: TGTGCCAGCAGCTTGAAGGGGGTGAGCACTGAAGCTTTCTTT. It specifies CASSLKGVSTEAFF.

Turning to this clone: This specimen includes other DNA sequences encoding the same CDR3. V and J are TRBV29-1 and TRBJ1-2; D not resolved. V shed 6 bases and J shed 1 base, with 6 bases lying between them. The CDR3 totals 11 residues. The germline CDR1 and CDR2 sequences are SQVTM and ANQGSEA. The chain's CDR3 is CSVGDNYGYTF. The CDR3 DNA follows: TGCAGCGTCGGGGATAACTATGGCTACACCTTC.

This rearrangement joins TRBV30 to TRBJ2-7, with D possibly being TRBD1 or TRBD2 (7 bases each). V lost 7 bases, J lost 1 base, and 11 bases lay in between. The CDR3 runs 12 residues. Germline V gene data show CDR1 as GTSNPN and CDR2 as SVGIG (reference sequence). The chain's CDR3 is CASGGDSYEQYF. The DNA for the CDR3 is TGTGCCTCAGGGGGGGATTCCTACGAGCAGTACTTC.

The rearrangement joins TRBV4-3 to TRBJ2-1; TRBD2 matches 7 bases. Germline loops: CDR1 LGHNA, CDR2 YSLEER. The CDR3 has 13 amino acids. The junction had 5 bases not matched to a gene; V was cut back by 7 bases and J by 5 bases. This CDR3 reads CASKTAGDNEQFF. Here the CDR3 DNA reads TGCGCCAGCAAGACGGCGGGGGACAATGAGCAGTTCTTC.

The rearrangement links TRBV19 to TRBJ2-2; 7 bases map to TRBD2. The CDR3 totals 16 residues. With 5 bases clipped from V and 6 bases from J, the junction kept 12 bases outside the gene matches. Per the germline V gene, CDR1 is LNHDA and CDR2 is SQIVND (reference sequence). Written as DNA, the CDR3 is TGTGCCAGTAGTCCCCGGGGAGCGGGAACCCCCGGGGAGCTGTTTTTT. This encodes CASSPRGAGTPGELFF.

The table lists this clone with a count of one. This chain links TRBV2 with TRBJ1-1, with D hard to call. Between the trimmed V and J ends, which lost 7 bases and 3 bases, there was a span of 12 bases. CDR3 size: 13 residues. The germline V gene has CDR1 SNHLY and CDR2 FYNNEI. In nucleotides, the CDR3 is TGTGCCAGCAACAGATTCGAAGACACTGAAGCTTTCTTT. Its protein product is CASNRFEDTEAFF.

This chain connects TRBV5-1 to TRBJ2-5, with 7 bases lining up with TRBD1. The CDR3 is 14 amino acids. CDR1 and CDR2 (germline): SGHRS, YFSETQ. After removal of 4 bases from V and 2 bases from J, the junction contained 5 bases not matched to a gene. The CDR3 region is CASSGRTGQETQYF. In nucleotides, the CDR3 is TGCGCCAGCAGCGGTCGGACAGGACAAGAGACCCAGTACTTC.

The chain recombines TRBV28 with TRBJ1-4, with D unresolved. The CDR3 is made up of 13 amino acids. V was trimmed by 10 bases and J by 5 bases, leaving 14 bases between them. The germline V gene has CDR1 MDHEN and CDR2 SYDVKM. CDR3 in amino acids: CATSWGGNEKLFF. The CDR3 DNA reads as TGTGCCACCTCCTGGGGAGGCAATGAAAAACTGTTTTTT. Together with reference TRBV28 and TRBJ1-4, the CDR3 gives the full variable domain: DVKVTQSSRYLVKRTGEKVFLECVQDMDHENMFWYRQDPGLGLRLIYFSYDVKMKEKGDIPEGYSVSREKKERFSLILESASTNQTSMYLCATSWGGNEKLFFGSGTQLSVL.

This chain uses TRBV7-9 with TRBJ1-2; 11 bases are a match to TRBD1. Germline CDR1 is SEHNR and CDR2 is FQNEAQ (reference sequence). The CDR3 is made up of 17 amino acids. V shed 5 bases, J shed 8 bases, and the junction held 16 bases outside the gene matches. In nucleotides, the CDR3 is TGTGCCAGCAGCCCCCTCGCCGGACAGGGGGCCGTACGGGGCTACACCTTC. Protein sequence: CASSPLAGQGAVRGYTF.

This rearrangement joins TRBV6-5 to TRBJ1-6, with D unresolved. V lost 2 bases and J lost 8, with 10 bases in between. The CDR3 length is 14 residues. Per the germline V gene, CDR1 is MNHEY and CDR2 is SVGAGI. CDR3 sequence: CASSYDSSDSPLHF. CDR3 nucleotide sequence: TGTGCCAGCAGTTACGACTCCTCGGATTCACCCCTCCACTTT.

Turning to this clone: The same CDR3 can be traced to other DNA sequences in this sample. The V gene is TRBV6-6, the J gene TRBJ2-3; D gene uncertain. In germline, CDR1 is MNHNY, CDR2 SVGAGI (reference sequence). V lost 4 bases and J lost 5, with 7 bases in between. The CDR3 covers 12 residues. The CDR3 DNA follows: TGTGCCAGCAGTTTGACTGGAGATACGCAGTATTTT. Translation gives CASSLTGDTQYF.

The gene calls are TRBV7-9 and TRBJ2-7; TRBD1 matches at 9 bases. The CDR3 has 14 amino acids. V trimming: 3 bases; J trimming: 5 bases; junction bases outside the gene matches: 5. The V gene's germline CDR1 is SEHNR and CDR2 FQNEAQ (reference sequence). This chain's CDR3 is CASSFGQGFNEQYF. The CDR3 DNA follows: TGTGCCAGCAGCTTCGGACAGGGGTTCAACGAGCAGTACTTC. Looking up the rest from reference TRBV7-9 and TRBJ2-7 gives the full variable domain: DTGVSQNPRHKITKRGQNVTFRCDPISEHNRLYWYRQTLGQGPEFLTYFQNEAQLEKSRLLSDRFSAERPKGSFSTLEIQRTEQGDSAMYLCASSFGQGFNEQYFGPGTRLTVT.

As concerns this clone: This specimen includes other DNA sequences encoding the same CDR3. CDR3 sequence (DNA): TGTGCCAGCAGCTTAGTCTTGGGAAGCACAGATACGCAGTATTTT. This codes for CASSLVLGSTDTQYF. The chain joins TRBV7-8 to TRBJ2-3; D not certain. Trimming left V 1 base short and J 0 bases short, with 8 bases between. CDR3 length: 15 residues. The germline CDR1 and CDR2 sequences are SGHVS and FQNEAQ.

The chain uses TRBV13 and TRBJ2-6, with D possibly TRBD2 on 7 matching bases. V lost 4 bases and J lost 2, with 18 bases in between. The CDR3 is 18 amino acids. CDR1 and CDR2 from the germline V gene are PRHDT and FYEKMQ (reference sequence). The chain's CDR3 is CASSSKGGLVTGANVLTF. The CDR3 DNA reads as TGTGCCAGCAGCTCGAAGGGGGGGCTTGTTACTGGGGCCAACGTCCTGACTTTC.